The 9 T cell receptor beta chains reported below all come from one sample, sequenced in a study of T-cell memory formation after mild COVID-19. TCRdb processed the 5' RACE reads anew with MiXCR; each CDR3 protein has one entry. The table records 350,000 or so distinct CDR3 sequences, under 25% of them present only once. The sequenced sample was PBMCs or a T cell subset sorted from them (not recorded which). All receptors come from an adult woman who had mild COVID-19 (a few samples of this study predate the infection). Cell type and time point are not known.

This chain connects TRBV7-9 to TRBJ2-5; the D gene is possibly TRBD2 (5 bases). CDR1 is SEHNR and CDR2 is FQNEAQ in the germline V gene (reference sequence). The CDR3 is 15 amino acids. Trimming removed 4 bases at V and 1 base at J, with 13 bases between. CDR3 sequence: CASSSLAAAQETQYF. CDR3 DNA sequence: TGTGCCAGCAGCTCTCTAGCAGCTGCCCAAGAGACCCAGTACTTC.

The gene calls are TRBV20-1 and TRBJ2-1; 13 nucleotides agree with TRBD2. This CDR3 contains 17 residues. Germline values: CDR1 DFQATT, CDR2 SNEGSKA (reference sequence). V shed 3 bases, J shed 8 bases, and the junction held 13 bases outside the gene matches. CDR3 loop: CSASRPIRTSGSYEQFF. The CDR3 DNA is TGCAGTGCTAGCCGACCCATCCGGACTAGCGGGAGCTATGAGCAGTTCTTC.

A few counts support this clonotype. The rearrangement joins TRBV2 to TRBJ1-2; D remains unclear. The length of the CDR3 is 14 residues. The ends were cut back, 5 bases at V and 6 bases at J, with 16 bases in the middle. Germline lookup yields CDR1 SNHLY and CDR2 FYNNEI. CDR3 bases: TGTGCCAGCAGTATGGGTAAGGGCGGAAATGGCTACACCTTC. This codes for CASSMGKGGNGYTF.

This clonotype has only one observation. In DNA form, the CDR3 reads TGTGCCAGCAGCCAACGGTTAGGGAACGAGAATATAGGTGGCTACACCTTC. Its translation is CASSQRLGNENIGGYTF. The chain combines TRBV14 with TRBJ1-2; no definite D call. The length of the CDR3 is 17 residues. Germline V lookup: CDR1 SGHDN, CDR2 FVKESK. The V end lost 2 bases, the J end lost 7 bases, and 23 bases lay between the germline ends.

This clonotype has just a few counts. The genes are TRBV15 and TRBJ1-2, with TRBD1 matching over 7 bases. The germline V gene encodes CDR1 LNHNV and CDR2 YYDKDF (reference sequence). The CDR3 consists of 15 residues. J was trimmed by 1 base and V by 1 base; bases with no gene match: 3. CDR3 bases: TGTGCCACCAGCAGAGTCCAGGGGGTTAACTATGGCTACACCTTC. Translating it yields CATSRVQGVNYGYTF.

The CDR3, as DNA: TGTGCCAGCAGCCAAGACAGTCGGGCCTACAATGAGCAGTTCTTC. Translating gives CASSQDSRAYNEQFF. The V gene is TRBV16, the J gene TRBJ2-1; D is perhaps TRBD1 (5 bases). Germline loops: CDR1 KGHSY, CDR2 FQNENV. V was shortened by 2 bases and J by 2 bases, with 10 bases between the two germline ends. This CDR3 region has 15 residues.

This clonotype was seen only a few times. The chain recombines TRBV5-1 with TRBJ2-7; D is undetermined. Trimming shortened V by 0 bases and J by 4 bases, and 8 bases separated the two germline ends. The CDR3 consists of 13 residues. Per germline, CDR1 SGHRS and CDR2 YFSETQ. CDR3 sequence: CASSLEPLYEQYF. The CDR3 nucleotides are TGCGCCAGCAGCTTGGAGCCCCTTTACGAGCAGTACTTC. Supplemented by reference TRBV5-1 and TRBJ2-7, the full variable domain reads KAGVTQTPRYLIKTRGQQVTLSCSPISGHRSVSWYQQTPGQGLQFLFEYFSETQRNKGNFPGRFSGRQFSNSRSEMNVSTLELGDSALYLCASSLEPLYEQYFGPGTRLTVT.

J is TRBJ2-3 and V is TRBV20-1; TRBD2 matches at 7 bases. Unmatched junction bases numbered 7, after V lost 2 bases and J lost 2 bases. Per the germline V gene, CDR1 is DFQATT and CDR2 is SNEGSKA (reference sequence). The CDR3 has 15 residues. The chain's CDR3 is CSARWTGGNTDTQYF. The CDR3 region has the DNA TGCAGTGCTAGATGGACGGGGGGAAACACAGATACGCAGTATTTT.

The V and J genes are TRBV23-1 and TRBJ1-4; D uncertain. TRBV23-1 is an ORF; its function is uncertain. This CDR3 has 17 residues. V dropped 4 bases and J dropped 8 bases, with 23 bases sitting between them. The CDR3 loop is CASSRPACIGKDEKLFF. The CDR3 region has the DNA TGCGCCAGCAGTCGCCCGGCTTGCATCGGTAAAGACGAAAAACTGTTTTTT.